The 7 T cell receptor beta chains below come from one sample, sequenced in a study of PD-1 blockade in classical Hodgkin lymphoma. Time point defined: cycle 4 day 1 (C4D1), after 6 weeks of nivolumab. Every patient experienced relapse after autologous stem cell transplantation, and brentuximab vedotin exposure varied. Profiled with immunoSEQ multiplex PCR; TCRdb holds only in-frame clones, not every one. Of 100,000 or so clones in the sample, 90% were seen once. This sample comprised peripheral blood mononuclear cells (PBMCs), obtained before the fourth cycle of nivolumab. The receptors originated from a human donor with classical Hodgkin lymphoma.

J is TRBJ2-7 and V is TRBV5-4; no reliable D call. Trimming took 0 bases from V and 3 from J, leaving 7 bases between them. Per germline, CDR1 SGHNT and CDR2 YYREEE (reference sequence). The CDR3 has 13 amino acids. The CDR3 protein is CASSLVDGYEQYF. The CDR3 coding sequence is TGTGCCAGCAGCTTGGTCGACGGCTACGAGCAGTACTTC.

V is TRBV4-3 and J is TRBJ1-2, with a tentative D call TRBD1 (5 bases). CDR3 length: 16 residues. V was shortened by 0 bases and J by 4 bases, with 15 bases between the two germline ends. Germline V gene lookup returns CDR1 LGHNA and CDR2 YSLEER. The CDR3 loop is CASSQDFGAVIYGYTF. In DNA, the CDR3 is TGCGCCAGCAGCCAAGATTTCGGGGCGGTAATCTATGGCTACACCTTC.

The rearrangement uses TRBV5-6 and TRBJ2-3; possibly TRBD1 for D (6 bases). V was cut by 4 bases and J by 2 bases, with 11 bases left in between. This CDR3 region has 14 residues. In germline, CDR1 is SGHDT, CDR2 YYEEEE. CDR3 nucleotides: TGTGCCAGCAGCCTTGGACAGTTCACAGATACGCAGTATTTT. Translation: CASSLGQFTDTQYF.

V gene TRBV7-2 combines with J gene TRBJ2-1; D remains unclear. The CDR3 is 15 residues long. The germline V gene encodes CDR1 SGHTA and CDR2 FQGNSA. V shed 8 bases and J shed 9 bases, with 23 bases lying between them. The CDR3 region is CASVIDRVSWVEQFF. The CDR3 DNA sequence: TGTGCCAGCGTAATAGACCGGGTTTCTTGGGTTGAGCAGTTCTTC. The whole variable domain, filled in from reference TRBV7-2 and TRBJ2-1, reads GAGVSQSPSNKVTEKGKDVELRCDPISGHTALYWYRQSLGQGLEFLIYFQGNSAPDKSGLPSDRFSAERTGGSVSTLTIQRTQQEDSAVYLCASVIDRVSWVEQFFGPGTRLTVL.

The chain has TRBV4-3 and TRBJ2-5, with 7 bases fitting TRBD2. The CDR3 has 14 residues. Germline V CDR1 and CDR2: LGHNA, YSLEER. V shed 0 bases and J 4 bases; nucleotides not matched to a gene: 2. CDR3 in DNA: TGCGCCAGCAGCCAAGACCGCGGGGGAGAGACCCAGTACTTC. Amino acids: CASSQDRGGETQYF.

The gene calls are TRBV19 and TRBJ1-2; the D is unclear. From germline, CDR1 is LNHDA and CDR2 SQIVND (reference sequence). The CDR3 extends over 13 amino acids. The ends were cut back, 4 bases at V and 5 bases at J, with 11 bases in the middle. The CDR3 region has the DNA TGTGCCAGTAGTAGACCGGGTCTTTATGGCTACACCTTC. Translated, it gives CASSRPGLYGYTF.

The chain is built from TRBV11-2 and TRBJ1-1; no firm D call. The CDR3 covers 13 residues. Germline assignment: CDR1 SGHAT and CDR2 FQNNGV. With 3 bases removed from V and 11 bases from J, the gap between germline ends came to 16 bases. CDR3 sequence (DNA): TGTGCCAGCAGCTTTATAACACCTCGGTTGGCTTTCTTT. This encodes CASSFITPRLAFF.